This TCR beta chain came from a study of OX40 agonist ivuxolimab in advanced cancers. Overall study: The eligibility criteria allowed prior anti-PD-1, anti-PD-L1 or anti-CTLA-4 therapy, and under 50% had some.

Germline V gene lookup returns CDR1 LNHDA and CDR2 SQIVND (reference sequence). This CDR3 contains 13 residues. Trimming cost V 6 bases and J 3 bases, with 10 bases left between them. TCRdb keeps only in-frame clones here, not all; method: immunoSEQ multiplex PCR. The sample shows about 64,000 clones, 88% of them seen only once. Study observations and caveats: At doses 0.1 to 3.0 mg/kg, CD4+ and CD8+ clones expanded. Antigen specificity of clonally expanded peripheral T cells was not established.

Turning to this clone: Its antigen is not identified.

The TCR comes from an adult with an advanced solid tumor such as melanoma, head and neck, liver or kidney cancer. The V and J genes are TRBV19 and TRBJ2-3; D gene unclear. Source: CD4+ or CD8+ T cells sorted from blood, taken in a trial of the OX40 agonist ivuxolimab. The CDR3 DNA follows: TGTGCCAGTAGCCCCGGACGGACAGATACGCAGTATTTT. Encoded protein: CASSPGRTDTQYF.